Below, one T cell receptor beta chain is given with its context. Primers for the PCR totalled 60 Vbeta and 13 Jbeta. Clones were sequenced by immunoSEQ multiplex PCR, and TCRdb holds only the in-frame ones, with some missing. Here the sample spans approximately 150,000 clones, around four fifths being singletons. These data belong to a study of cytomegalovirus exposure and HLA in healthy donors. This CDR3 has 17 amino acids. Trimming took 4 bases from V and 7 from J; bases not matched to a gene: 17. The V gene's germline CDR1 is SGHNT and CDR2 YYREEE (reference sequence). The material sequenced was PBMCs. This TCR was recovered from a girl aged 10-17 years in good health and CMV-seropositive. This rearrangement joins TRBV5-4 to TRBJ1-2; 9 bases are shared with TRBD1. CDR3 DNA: TGTGCCAGCAGCCCCTCACGCAGGGGACAGGGAATTTTTGGCTACACCTTC. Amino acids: CASSPSRRGQGIFGYTF.